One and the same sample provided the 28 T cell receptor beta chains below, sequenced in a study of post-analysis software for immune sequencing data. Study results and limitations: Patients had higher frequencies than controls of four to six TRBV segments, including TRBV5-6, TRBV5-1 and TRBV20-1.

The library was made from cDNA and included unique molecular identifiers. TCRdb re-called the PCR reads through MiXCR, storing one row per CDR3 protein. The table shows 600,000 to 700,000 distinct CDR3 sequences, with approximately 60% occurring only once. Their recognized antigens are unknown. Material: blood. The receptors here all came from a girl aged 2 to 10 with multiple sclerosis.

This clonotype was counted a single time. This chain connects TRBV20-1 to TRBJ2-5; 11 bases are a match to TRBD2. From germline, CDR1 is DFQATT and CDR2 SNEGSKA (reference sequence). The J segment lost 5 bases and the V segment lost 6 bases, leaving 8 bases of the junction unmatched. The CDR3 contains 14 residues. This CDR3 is CSAFSGRAMETQYF. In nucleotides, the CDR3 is TGCAGTGCCTTTAGCGGGAGGGCCATGGAGACCCAGTACTTC.

Here the CDR3 DNA reads TGCGCCAGCAGCCGTAGCGAGAACGAGCAGTACTTC. Translated, it gives CASSRSENEQYF. The chain uses TRBV5-1 and TRBJ2-7; TRBD2 is a possible D gene (5 bases). Deletions cut 4 bases from V and 5 bases from J, with 10 bases between. The germline V gene has CDR1 SGHRS and CDR2 YFSETQ. This CDR3 spans 12 amino acids.

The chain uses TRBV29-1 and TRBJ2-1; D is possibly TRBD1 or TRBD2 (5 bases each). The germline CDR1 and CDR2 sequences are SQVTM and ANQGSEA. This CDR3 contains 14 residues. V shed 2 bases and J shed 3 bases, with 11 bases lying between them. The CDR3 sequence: CSVESREFYNEQFF. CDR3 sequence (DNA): TGCAGCGTTGAAAGCAGGGAGTTCTACAATGAGCAGTTCTTC.

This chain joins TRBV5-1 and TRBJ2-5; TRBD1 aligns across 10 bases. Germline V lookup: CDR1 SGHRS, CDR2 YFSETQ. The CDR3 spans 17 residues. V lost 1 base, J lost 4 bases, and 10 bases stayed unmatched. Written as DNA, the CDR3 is TGCGCCAGCAGCTTGAAACTCGGACAGGGGGGGGGAGAGACCCAGTACTTC. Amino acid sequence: CASSLKLGQGGGETQYF.

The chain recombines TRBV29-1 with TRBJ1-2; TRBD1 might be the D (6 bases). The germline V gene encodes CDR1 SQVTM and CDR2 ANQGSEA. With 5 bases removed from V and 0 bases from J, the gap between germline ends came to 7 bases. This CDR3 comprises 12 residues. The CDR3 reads CSVRQANYGYTF. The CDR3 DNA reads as TGCAGCGTTCGACAGGCTAACTATGGCTACACCTTC.

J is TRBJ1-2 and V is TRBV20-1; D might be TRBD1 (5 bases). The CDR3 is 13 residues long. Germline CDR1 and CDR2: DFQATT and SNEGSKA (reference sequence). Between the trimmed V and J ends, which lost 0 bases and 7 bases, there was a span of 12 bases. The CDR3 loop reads CSAREGEMGGYTF. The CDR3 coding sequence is TGCAGTGCTAGAGAGGGGGAGATGGGTGGCTACACCTTC.

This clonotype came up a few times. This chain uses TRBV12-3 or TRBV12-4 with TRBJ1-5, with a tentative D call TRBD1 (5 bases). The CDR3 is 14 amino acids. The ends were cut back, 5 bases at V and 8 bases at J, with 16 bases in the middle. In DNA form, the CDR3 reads TGTGCCAGCAGTCCGAGACAGCCCTTGGAGCCCCAGCATTTT. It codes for CASSPRQPLEPQHF.

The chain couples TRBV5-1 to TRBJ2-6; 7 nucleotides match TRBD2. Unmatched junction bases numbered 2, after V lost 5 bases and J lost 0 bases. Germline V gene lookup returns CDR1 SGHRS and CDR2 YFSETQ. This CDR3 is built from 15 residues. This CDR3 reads CASRPGGSGANVLTF. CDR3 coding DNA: TGCGCCAGCAGACCGGGGGGCTCTGGGGCCAACGTCCTGACTTTC.

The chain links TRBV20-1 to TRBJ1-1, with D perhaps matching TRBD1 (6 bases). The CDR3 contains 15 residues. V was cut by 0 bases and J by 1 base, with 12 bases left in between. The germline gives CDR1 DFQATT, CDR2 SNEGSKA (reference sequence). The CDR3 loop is CSAREGGSSNTEAFF. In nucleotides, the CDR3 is TGCAGTGCTAGAGAAGGGGGAAGTTCGAACACTGAAGCTTTCTTT.

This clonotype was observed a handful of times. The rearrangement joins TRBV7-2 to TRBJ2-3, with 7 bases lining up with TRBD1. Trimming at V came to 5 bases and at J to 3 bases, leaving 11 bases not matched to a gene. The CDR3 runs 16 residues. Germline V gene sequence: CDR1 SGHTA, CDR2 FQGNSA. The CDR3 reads CASSGRDSYGTDTQYF. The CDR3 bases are TGTGCCAGCAGCGGTAGGGACAGTTATGGTACAGATACGCAGTATTTT. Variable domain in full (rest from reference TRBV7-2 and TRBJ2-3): GAGVSQSPSNKVTEKGKDVELRCDPISGHTALYWYRQSLGQGLEFLIYFQGNSAPDKSGLPSDRFSAERTGGSVSTLTIQRTQQEDSAVYLCASSGRDSYGTDTQYFGPGTRLTVL.

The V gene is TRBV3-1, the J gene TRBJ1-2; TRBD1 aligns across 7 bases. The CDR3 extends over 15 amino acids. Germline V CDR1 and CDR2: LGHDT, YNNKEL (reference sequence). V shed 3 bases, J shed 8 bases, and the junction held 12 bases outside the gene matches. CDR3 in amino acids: CASSHGPGQRLGYTF. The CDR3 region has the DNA TGTGCCAGCAGCCACGGACCGGGACAGCGGCTGGGCTACACCTTC.

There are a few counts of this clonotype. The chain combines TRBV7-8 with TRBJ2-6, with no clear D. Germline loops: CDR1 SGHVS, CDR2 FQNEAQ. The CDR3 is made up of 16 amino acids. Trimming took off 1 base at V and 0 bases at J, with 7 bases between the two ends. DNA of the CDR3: TGTGCCAGCAGCTTAGGTGGCCTCTCTGGGGCCAACGTCCTGACTTTC. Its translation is CASSLGGLSGANVLTF.

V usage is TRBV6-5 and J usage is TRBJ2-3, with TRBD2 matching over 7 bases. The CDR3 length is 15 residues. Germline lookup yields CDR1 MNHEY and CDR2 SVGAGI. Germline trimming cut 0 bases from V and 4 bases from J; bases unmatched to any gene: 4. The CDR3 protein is CASSYSEGLADTQYF. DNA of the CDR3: TGTGCCAGCAGTTACTCAGAAGGACTAGCAGATACGCAGTATTTT.

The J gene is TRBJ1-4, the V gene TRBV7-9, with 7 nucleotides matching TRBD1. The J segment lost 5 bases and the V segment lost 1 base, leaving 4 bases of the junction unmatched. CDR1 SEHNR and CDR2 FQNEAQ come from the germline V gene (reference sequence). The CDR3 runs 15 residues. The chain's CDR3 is CASSLESGQNEKLFF. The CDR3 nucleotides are TGTGCCAGCAGCTTAGAGTCGGGACAGAATGAAAAACTGTTTTTT. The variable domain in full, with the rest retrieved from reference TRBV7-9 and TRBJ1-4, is DTGVSQNPRHKITKRGQNVTFRCDPISEHNRLYWYRQTLGQGPEFLTYFQNEAQLEKSRLLSDRFSAERPKGSFSTLEIQRTEQGDSAMYLCASSLESGQNEKLFFGSGTQLSVL.

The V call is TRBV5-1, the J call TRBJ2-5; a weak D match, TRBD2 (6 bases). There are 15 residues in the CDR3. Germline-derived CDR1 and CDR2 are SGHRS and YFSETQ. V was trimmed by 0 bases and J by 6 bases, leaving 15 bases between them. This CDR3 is CASSLAGDPGKTQYF. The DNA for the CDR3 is TGCGCCAGCAGCTTGGCGGGAGACCCCGGAAAGACCCAGTACTTC.

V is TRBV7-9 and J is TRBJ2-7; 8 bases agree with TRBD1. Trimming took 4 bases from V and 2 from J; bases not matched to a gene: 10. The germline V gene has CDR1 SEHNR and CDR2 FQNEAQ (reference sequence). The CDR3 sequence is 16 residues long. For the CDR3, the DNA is TGTGCCAGCAGCTCGCCGGTGACAGGGGATACCTACGAGCAGTACTTC. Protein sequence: CASSSPVTGDTYEQYF.

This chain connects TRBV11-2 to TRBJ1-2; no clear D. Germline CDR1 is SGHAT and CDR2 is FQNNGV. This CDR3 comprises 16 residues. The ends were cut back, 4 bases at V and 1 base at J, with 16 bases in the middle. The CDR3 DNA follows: TGTGCCAGCAGCTCCGACCCGGGAGATATTAACTATGGCTACACCTTC. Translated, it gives CASSSDPGDINYGYTF.

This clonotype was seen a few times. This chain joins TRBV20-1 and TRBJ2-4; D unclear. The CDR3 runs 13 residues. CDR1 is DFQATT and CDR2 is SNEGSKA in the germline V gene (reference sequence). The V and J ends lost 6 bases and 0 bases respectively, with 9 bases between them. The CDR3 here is CSAPGGAKNIQYF. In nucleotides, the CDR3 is TGCAGTGCCCCCGGTGGAGCCAAAAACATTCAGTACTTC.

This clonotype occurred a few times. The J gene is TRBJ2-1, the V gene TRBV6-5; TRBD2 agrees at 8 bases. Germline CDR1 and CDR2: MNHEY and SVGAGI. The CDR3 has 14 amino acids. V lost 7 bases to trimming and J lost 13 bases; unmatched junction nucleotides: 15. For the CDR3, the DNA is TGTGCCAGCAAGTCAATCCAGCGGGAGCTTCCCCAGTTCTTC. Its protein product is CASKSIQRELPQFF.

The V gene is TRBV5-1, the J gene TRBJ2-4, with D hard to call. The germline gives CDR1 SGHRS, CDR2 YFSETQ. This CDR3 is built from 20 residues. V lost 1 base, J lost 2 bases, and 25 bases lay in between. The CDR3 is CASSLSSWATLRGTKNIQYF. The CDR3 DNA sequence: TGCGCCAGCAGCTTGAGTTCTTGGGCGACCCTACGTGGGACCAAAAACATTCAGTACTTC.

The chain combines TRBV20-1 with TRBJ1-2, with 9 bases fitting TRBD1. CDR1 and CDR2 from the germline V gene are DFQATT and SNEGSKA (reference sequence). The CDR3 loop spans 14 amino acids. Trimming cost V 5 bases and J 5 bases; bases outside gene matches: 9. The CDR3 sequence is CSAGSPTGGYGYTF. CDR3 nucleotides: TGCAGTGCTGGATCGCCGACAGGGGGGTATGGCTACACCTTC.

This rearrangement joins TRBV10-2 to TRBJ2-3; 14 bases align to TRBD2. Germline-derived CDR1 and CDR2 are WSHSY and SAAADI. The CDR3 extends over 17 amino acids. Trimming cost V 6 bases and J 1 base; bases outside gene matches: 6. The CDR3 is CASRALGLAGGTDTQYF. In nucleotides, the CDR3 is TGCGCCAGCAGGGCCCTGGGACTAGCGGGGGGCACAGATACGCAGTATTTT.

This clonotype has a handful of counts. The CDR3 is CASSLIPPYNEQFF. The CDR3, as DNA: TGTGCCAGCAGTTTAATCCCCCCCTACAATGAGCAGTTCTTC. V is TRBV12-3 or TRBV12-4 and J is TRBJ2-1; no reliable D call. The ends were cut back, 2 bases at V and 2 bases at J, with 7 bases in the middle. There are 14 residues in the CDR3.

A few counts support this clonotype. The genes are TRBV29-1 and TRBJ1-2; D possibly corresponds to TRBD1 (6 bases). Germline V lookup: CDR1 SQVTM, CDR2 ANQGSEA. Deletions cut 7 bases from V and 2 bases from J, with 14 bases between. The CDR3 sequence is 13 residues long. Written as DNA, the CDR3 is TGCAGCGCCCCGGACAGAGAAAACTATGGCTACACCTTC. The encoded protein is CSAPDRENYGYTF.

The CDR3 DNA is TGTGCCAGCAGCTTGGAAGGGACTTATATCGACGAGCAGTACTTC. Protein: CASSLEGTYIDEQYF. The genes are TRBV5-5 and TRBJ2-7; a possible D gene is TRBD2 (6 bases). The CDR3 loop spans 15 amino acids. Trimming took off 0 bases at V and 5 bases at J, with 15 bases between the two ends. CDR1 is SGHKS and CDR2 is YYEKEE in the germline V gene (reference sequence).

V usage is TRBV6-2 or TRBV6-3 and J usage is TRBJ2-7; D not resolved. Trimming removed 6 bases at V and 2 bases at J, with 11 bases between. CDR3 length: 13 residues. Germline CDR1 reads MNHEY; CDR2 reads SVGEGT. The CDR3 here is CASSDPQTYEQYF. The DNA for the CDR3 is TGTGCCAGCAGCGATCCCCAGACCTACGAGCAGTACTTC.

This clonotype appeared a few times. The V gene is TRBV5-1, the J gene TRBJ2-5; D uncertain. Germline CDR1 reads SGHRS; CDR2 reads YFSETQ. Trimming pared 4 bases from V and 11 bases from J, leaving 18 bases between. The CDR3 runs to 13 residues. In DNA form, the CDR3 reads TGCGCCAGCAGCACCCCGACTGGGATGGAGCAGTACTTC. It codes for CASSTPTGMEQYF. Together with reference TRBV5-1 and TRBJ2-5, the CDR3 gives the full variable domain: KAGVTQTPRYLIKTRGQQVTLSCSPISGHRSVSWYQQTPGQGLQFLFEYFSETQRNKGNFPGRFSGRQFSNSRSEMNVSTLELGDSALYLCASSTPTGMEQYFGPGTRLLVL.

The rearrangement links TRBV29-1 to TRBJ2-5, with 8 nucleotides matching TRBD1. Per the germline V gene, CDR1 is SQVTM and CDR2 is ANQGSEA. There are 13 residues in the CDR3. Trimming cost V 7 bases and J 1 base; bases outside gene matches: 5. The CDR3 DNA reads TGCAGCGGCGGGCAGGGGGCCCAAGAGACCCAGTACTTC. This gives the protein CSGGQGAQETQYF.